Here is one T cell receptor (beta chain) with its context. This entry comes from a study of blood T cell repertoires in COVID-19. Study in general: Samples of COVID-19 (acute and convalescent) were obtained from the United States, Italy and Spain. The cDNA or gDNA used as material had been derived from T cells, B-cell-depleted T cells, or PBMCs.

As originally analysed: The assay estimated nucleated cells by amplifying reference gene primers. The protocol was immunoSEQ multiplex PCR, while the TCRdb copy is restricted to in-frame clones and leaves out a portion. The V and J calls and clone size are taken from that table; D and trimming were inferred from the DNA. The sample records under 100,000 clones, roughly 80% being singletons. Germline assignment: CDR1 SEHNR and CDR2 FQNEAQ (reference sequence). The length of the CDR3 is 15 residues. V dropped 5 bases and J dropped 2; count of bases not matched to a gene: 9. The source material was peripheral blood. This clonotype originated in a woman in her forties with active or convalescent COVID-19. The chain joins TRBV7-9 to TRBJ2-7, with 7 nucleotides matching TRBD1. CDR3 sequence reads: CASSTQGQRAYEQYF. The CDR3 nucleotides read TGTGCCAGCAGCACACAGGGGCAAAGGGCCTACGAGCAGTACTTC.